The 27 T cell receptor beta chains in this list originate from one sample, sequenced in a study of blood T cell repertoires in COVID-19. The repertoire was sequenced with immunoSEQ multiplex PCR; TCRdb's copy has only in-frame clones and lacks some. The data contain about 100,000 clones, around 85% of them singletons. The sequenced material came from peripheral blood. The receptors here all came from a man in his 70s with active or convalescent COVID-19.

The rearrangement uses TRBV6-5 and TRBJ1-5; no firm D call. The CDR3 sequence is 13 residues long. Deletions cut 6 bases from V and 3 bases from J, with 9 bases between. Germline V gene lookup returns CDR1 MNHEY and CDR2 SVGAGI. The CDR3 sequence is CASRVSLNQPQHF. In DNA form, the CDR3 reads TGTGCCAGCAGGGTTAGCCTCAATCAGCCCCAGCATTTT.

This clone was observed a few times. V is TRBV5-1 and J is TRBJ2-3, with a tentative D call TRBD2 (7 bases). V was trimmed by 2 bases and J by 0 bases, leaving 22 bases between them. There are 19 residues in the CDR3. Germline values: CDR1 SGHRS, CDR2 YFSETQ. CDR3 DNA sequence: TGCGCCAGCAGCTTAGGACAGATGAGGCGCGGGAGTAGCACAGATACGCAGTATTTT. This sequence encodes CASSLGQMRRGSSTDTQYF. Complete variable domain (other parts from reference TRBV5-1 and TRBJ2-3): KAGVTQTPRYLIKTRGQQVTLSCSPISGHRSVSWYQQTPGQGLQFLFEYFSETQRNKGNFPGRFSGRQFSNSRSEMNVSTLELGDSALYLCASSLGQMRRGSSTDTQYFGPGTRLTVL.

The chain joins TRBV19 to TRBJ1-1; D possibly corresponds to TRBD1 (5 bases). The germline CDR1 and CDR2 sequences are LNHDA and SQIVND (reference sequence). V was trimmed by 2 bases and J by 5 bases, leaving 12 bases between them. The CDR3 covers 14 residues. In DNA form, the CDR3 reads TGTGCCAGTAGTATACGGGGGATGAGGACTGAAGCTTTCTTT. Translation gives CASSIRGMRTEAFF.

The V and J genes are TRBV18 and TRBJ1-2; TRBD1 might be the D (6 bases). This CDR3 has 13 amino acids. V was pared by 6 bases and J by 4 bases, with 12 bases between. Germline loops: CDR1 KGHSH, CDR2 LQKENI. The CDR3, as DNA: TGTGCCAGCTCCGAGGACAGTGTCTATGGCTACACCTTC. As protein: CASSEDSVYGYTF.

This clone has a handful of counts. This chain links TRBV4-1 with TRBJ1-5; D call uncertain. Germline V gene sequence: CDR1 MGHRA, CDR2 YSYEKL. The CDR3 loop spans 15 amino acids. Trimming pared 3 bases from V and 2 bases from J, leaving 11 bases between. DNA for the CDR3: TGCGCCAGCAGCCACCCCGGCGGGGGCAATCAGCCCCAGCATTTT. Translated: CASSHPGGGNQPQHF.

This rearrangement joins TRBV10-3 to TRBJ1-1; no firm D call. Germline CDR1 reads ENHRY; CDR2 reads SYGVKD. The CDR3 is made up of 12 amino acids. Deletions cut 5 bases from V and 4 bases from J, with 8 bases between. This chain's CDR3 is CAISTDFTEAFF. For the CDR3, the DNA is TGTGCCATCAGTACGGACTTCACTGAAGCTTTCTTT.

The CDR3 coding sequence is TGTGCCAGCAGCTTCGGACTAGCGGGATCGGAGCAGTTCTTC. It is translated as CASSFGLAGSEQFF. The chain links TRBV7-3 to TRBJ2-1, with 12 bases lining up with TRBD2. CDR3 length: 14 residues. V was pared by 3 bases and J by 10 bases, with 4 bases of the junction left unmatched. Germline V gives CDR1 SGHTA, CDR2 FQGTGA.

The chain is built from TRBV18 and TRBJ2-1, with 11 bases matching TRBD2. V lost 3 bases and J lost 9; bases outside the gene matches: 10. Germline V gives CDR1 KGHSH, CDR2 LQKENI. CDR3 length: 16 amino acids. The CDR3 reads CASSPISGRGPAEQFF. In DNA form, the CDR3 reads TGTGCCAGCTCACCTATTAGCGGGAGGGGTCCCGCTGAGCAGTTCTTC. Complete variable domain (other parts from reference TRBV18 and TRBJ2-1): NAGVMQNPRHLVRRRGQEARLRCSPMKGHSHVYWYRQLPEEGLKFMVYLQKENIIDESGMPKERFSAEFPKEGPSILRIQQVVRGDSAAYFCASSPISGRGPAEQFFGPGTRLTVL.

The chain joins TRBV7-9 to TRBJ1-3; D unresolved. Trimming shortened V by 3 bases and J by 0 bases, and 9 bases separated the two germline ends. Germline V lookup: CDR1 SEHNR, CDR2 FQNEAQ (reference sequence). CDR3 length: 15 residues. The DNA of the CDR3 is TGTGCCAGCAGCTTCGCAAGCTTCTCTGGAAACACCATATATTTT. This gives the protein CASSFASFSGNTIYF.

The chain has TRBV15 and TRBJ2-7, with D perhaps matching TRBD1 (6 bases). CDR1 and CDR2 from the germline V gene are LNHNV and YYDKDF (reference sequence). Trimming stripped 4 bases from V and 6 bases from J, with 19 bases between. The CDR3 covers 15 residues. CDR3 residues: CATSTTPGQKTEQYF. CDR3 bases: TGTGCCACCAGCACTACCCCGGGACAAAAGACCGAGCAGTACTTC.

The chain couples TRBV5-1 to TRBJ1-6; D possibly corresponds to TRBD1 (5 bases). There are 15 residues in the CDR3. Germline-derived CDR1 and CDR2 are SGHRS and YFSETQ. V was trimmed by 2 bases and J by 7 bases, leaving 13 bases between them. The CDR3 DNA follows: TGCGCCAGCAGCTTACAGGATCCTTCAAATTCACCCCTCCACTTT. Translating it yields CASSLQDPSNSPLHF.

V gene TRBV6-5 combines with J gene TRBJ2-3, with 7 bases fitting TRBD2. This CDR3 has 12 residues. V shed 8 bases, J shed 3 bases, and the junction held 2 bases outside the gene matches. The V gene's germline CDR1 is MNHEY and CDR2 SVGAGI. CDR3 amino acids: CASRGETDTQYF. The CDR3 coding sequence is TGTGCCAGCCGGGGGGAGACAGATACGCAGTATTTT.

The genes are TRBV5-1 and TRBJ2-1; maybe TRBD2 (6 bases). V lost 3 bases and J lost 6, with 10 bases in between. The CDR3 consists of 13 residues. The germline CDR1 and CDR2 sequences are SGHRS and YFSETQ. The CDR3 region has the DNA TGCGCCAGCAGCTCCCGGGGGTCCAATGAGCAGTTCTTC. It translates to CASSSRGSNEQFF. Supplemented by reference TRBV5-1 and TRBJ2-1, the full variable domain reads KAGVTQTPRYLIKTRGQQVTLSCSPISGHRSVSWYQQTPGQGLQFLFEYFSETQRNKGNFPGRFSGRQFSNSRSEMNVSTLELGDSALYLCASSSRGSNEQFFGPGTRLTVL.

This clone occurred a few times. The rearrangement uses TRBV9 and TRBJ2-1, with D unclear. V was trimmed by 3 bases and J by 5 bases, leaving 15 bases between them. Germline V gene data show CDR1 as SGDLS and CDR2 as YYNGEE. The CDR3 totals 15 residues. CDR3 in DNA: TGTGCCAGCAGCGCGACTCCAAACGGCAACAATGAGCAGTTCTTC. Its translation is CASSATPNGNNEQFF.

CDR3 nucleotide sequence: TGTGCCAGCAGTTGGACTAGCGGGGGGACGAAAGAGACCCAGTACTTC. Translation: CASSWTSGGTKETQYF. The chain uses TRBV3-1 (or the pseudogene TRBV3-2) and TRBJ2-5; 14 bases fit TRBD2. CDR1 and CDR2 from the germline V gene are LGHDT and YNNKEL (reference sequence). The CDR3 loop spans 16 amino acids. Losses at the gene ends were 6 bases for V and 3 bases for J; bases not matched to a gene: 6.

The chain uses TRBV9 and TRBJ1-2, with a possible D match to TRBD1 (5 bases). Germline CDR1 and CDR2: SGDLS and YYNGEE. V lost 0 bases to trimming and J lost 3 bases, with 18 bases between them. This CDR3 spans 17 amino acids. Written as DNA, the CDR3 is TGTGCCAGCAGCGTAGGGCCTGCAGGGAACGGTTACTATGGCTACACCTTC. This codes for CASSVGPAGNGYYGYTF.

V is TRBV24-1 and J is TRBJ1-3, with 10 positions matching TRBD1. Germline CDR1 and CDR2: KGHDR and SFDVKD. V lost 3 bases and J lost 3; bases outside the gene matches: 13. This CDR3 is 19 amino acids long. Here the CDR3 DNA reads TGTGCCACCAGTGATGCCCCTGGACAGGGGGTTAGTAGTGGAAACACCATATATTTT. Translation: CATSDAPGQGVSSGNTIYF.

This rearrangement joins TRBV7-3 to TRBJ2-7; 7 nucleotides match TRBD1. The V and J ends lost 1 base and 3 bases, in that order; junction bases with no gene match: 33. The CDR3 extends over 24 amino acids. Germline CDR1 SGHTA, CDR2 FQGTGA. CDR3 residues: CASSLNMSAGTEIAHWGNIYEQYF. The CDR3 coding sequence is TGTGCCAGCAGCTTAAATATGTCCGCCGGGACAGAGATAGCGCATTGGGGTAACATCTACGAGCAGTACTTC.

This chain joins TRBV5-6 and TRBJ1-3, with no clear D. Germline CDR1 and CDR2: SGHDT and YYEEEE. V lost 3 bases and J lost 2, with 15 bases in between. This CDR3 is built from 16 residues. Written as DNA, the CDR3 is TGTGCCAGCAGCTCCCCGGGCGGGAGTCCTGGAAACACCATATATTTT. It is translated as CASSSPGGSPGNTIYF.

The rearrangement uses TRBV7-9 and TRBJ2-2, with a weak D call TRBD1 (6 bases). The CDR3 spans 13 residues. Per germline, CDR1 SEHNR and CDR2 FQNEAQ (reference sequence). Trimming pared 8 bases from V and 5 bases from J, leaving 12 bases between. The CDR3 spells CASQLTGTGELFF. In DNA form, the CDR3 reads TGTGCCAGCCAACTAACAGGGACCGGGGAGCTGTTTTTT.

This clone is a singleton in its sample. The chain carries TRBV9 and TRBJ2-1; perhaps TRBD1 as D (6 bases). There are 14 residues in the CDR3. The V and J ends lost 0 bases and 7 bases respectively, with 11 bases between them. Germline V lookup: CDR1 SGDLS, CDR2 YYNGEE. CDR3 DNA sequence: TGTGCCAGCAGCGTAGGTGCAGGGGAGAATGAGCAGTTCTTC. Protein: CASSVGAGENEQFF.

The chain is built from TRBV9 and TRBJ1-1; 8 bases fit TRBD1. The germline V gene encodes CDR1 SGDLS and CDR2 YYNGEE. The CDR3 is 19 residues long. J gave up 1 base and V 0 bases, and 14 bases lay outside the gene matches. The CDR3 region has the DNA TGTGCCAGCAGCGTAGTTTGGGGCGAGCCAGGGGGCGCGAACACTGAAGCTTTCTTT. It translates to CASSVVWGEPGGANTEAFF.

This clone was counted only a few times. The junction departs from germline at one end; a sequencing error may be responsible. CDR3 coding DNA: TGTGCTAGCAGCTTAGGACGGGGGGACACAGATACGCAGTATTTT. Translated, it gives CASSLGRGDTDTQYF. The chain links TRBV7-7 to TRBJ2-3, with 7 bases aligning to TRBD2. Germline values: CDR1 SSHAT, CDR2 FNYEAQ (reference sequence). The CDR3 is made up of 15 amino acids. Drawing the rest from reference TRBV7-7 and TRBJ2-3, the complete variable domain is GAGVSQSPRYKVTKRGQDVTLRCDPISSHATLYWYQQALGQGPEFLTYFNYEAQPDKSGLPSDRFSAERPEGSISTLTIQRTEQRDSAMYRCASSLGRGDTDTQYFGPGTRLTVL.

CDR3 sequence reads: CASSIGDSTQYF. The CDR3 DNA follows: TGTGCCAGTAGTATCGGAGACTCTACCCAGTACTTC. The chain has TRBV19 and TRBJ2-5, with D unclear. There are 12 residues in the CDR3. V lost 3 bases and J lost 8, with 10 bases in between. Germline V gene data show CDR1 as LNHDA and CDR2 as SQIVND (reference sequence).

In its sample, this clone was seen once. The CDR3 loop is CASSSQGSLREKLFF. The DNA of the CDR3 is TGCGCCAGCAGCTCCCAGGGGAGTTTACGAGAAAAACTGTTTTTT. This rearrangement joins TRBV5-1 to TRBJ1-4, with a possible D match to TRBD1 (6 bases). Trimming stripped 3 bases from V and 8 bases from J, with 17 bases between. This CDR3 contains 15 residues. Germline V CDR1 and CDR2: SGHRS, YFSETQ.

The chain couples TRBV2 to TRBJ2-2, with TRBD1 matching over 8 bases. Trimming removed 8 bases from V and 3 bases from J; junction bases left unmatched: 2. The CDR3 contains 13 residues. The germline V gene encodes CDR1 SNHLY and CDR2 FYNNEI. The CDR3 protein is CASGQGHTGELFF. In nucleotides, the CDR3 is TGTGCCAGCGGACAGGGCCACACCGGGGAGCTGTTTTTT.

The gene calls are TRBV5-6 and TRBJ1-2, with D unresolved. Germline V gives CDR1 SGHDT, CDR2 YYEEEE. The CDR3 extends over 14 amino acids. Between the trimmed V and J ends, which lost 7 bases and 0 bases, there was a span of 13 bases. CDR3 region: CASRSGEANYGYTF. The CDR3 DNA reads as TGTGCCAGCCGGAGTGGAGAGGCTAACTATGGCTACACCTTC.